Below are 8 T cell receptor beta chains sequenced from a single sample in a study of blood T cell repertoires in COVID-19. The repertoire was sequenced with immunoSEQ multiplex PCR; TCRdb's copy has only in-frame clones and lacks some. Counted here are 250,000 to 350,000 clones, roughly 90% occurring once; the ten biggest clones make up about 18%. Sequenced: PBMCs or T cells enriched from blood (not recorded which). The receptor source for this set is a woman under 40 who had recovered from COVID-19.

V usage is TRBV5-1 and J usage is TRBJ2-7; 8 positions agree with TRBD1. Losses at the gene ends were 0 bases for V and 2 bases for J; bases not matched to a gene: 16. Germline V lookup: CDR1 SGHRS, CDR2 YFSETQ. The CDR3 sequence is 19 residues long. The CDR3 protein is CASSLVPPTTGTGPYEQYF. CDR3 in DNA: TGCGCCAGCAGCTTGGTCCCCCCGACCACCGGGACAGGCCCCTACGAGCAGTACTTC.

This sequence joins TRBV7-9 and TRBJ2-1; 10 bases are a match to TRBD2. There are 17 residues in the CDR3. V trimming: 5 bases; J trimming: 7 bases; junction bases outside the gene matches: 14. Germline V gene lookup returns CDR1 SEHNR and CDR2 FQNEAQ (reference sequence). The CDR3 loop is CASSPNSQAGGRNEQFF. The CDR3 nucleotides are TGTGCCAGCAGCCCCAATTCTCAAGCGGGAGGGCGAAATGAGCAGTTCTTC.

The chain has TRBV7-2 and TRBJ1-4; D may be TRBD1 (5 bases). V was pared by 4 bases and J by 7 bases, with 13 bases between. CDR1 is SGHTA, CDR2 FQGNSA, per germline. The CDR3 runs 14 residues. The CDR3 sequence: CASSSTGRAEKLFF. CDR3 DNA: TGTGCCAGCAGCTCTACCGGCAGGGCTGAAAAACTGTTTTTT.

A single count supports this clone. The chain couples TRBV19 to TRBJ1-2, with TRBD1 identical over 7 bases. V dropped 9 bases and J dropped 8; count of bases not matched to a gene: 6. CDR1 and CDR2 (germline): LNHDA, SQIVND (reference sequence). The CDR3 is made up of 11 amino acids. The CDR3, as DNA: TGTGCCAGCAATCAGGGGGACGGCTACACCTTC. Amino acid sequence: CASNQGDGYTF.

V is TRBV10-3 and J is TRBJ1-3; D is undetermined. CDR3 length: 15 amino acids. Trimming stripped 0 bases from V and 0 bases from J, with 6 bases between. The germline V gene encodes CDR1 ENHRY and CDR2 SYGVKD. CDR3 coding DNA: TGTGCCATCAGTGAGTCTTCGGTCTCTGGAAACACCATATATTTT. Its translation: CAISESSVSGNTIYF.

This clone was detected once. The rearrangement links TRBV6-2 or TRBV6-3 to TRBJ1-4; D is ambiguous. Trimming took 5 bases from V and 5 from J, leaving 6 bases between them. The CDR3 has 12 amino acids. The V gene's germline CDR1 is MNHEY and CDR2 SVGEGT. This CDR3 reads CASSPRNEKLFF. The CDR3 coding sequence is TGTGCCAGCAGTCCGCGGAATGAAAAACTGTTTTTT.

The chain carries TRBV12-3 or TRBV12-4 and TRBJ2-1; the D gene is possibly TRBD2 (6 bases). This CDR3 comprises 13 residues. Between the trimmed V and J ends, which lost 6 bases and 10 bases, there was a span of 16 bases. The CDR3: CASRGLSSGEQFF. The DNA for the CDR3 is TGTGCCAGCAGGGGCCTTTCAAGCGGGGAGCAGTTCTTC.

The rearrangement uses TRBV28 and TRBJ2-1; TRBD2 aligns across 9 bases. CDR1 MDHEN and CDR2 SYDVKM come from the germline V gene. CDR3 length: 14 amino acids. V lost 2 bases, J lost 7 bases, and 3 bases stayed unmatched. In DNA form, the CDR3 reads TGTGCCAGCAGTTTAGCGGGGGGGCGGAATGAGCAGTTCTTC. Its translation is CASSLAGGRNEQFF.